Included here is one T cell receptor (beta chain) sequence, with context. Germline CDR1 is LNHDA and CDR2 is SQIVND (reference sequence). The CDR3 is 13 residues long. V was trimmed by 3 bases and J by 4 bases, leaving 7 bases between them. The source of the sample is a study of control samples from healthy donors and cancer patients. The assay was immunoSEQ multiplex PCR, and TCRdb's table has in-frame clones only and misses some. This table holds around 80,000 clones, 85% to 95% found once. Sequenced: blood. This receptor was taken from a woman in her twenties or thirties in good health. The chain joins TRBV19 to TRBJ1-5; D is ambiguous. CDR3 protein: CASSIYGNQPQHF. DNA of the CDR3: TGTGCCAGTAGTATTTACGGAAATCAGCCCCAGCATTTT.